This TCR beta chain was observed in a study of blood T cell repertoires in COVID-19. Study details: The United States, Italy and Spain provided the acute and convalescent COVID-19 samples. Sources were T cells, B-cell-depleted T cells, or PBMCs; the material itself was cDNA or gDNA.

Original processing notes: Scientists estimated how many nucleated cells there were by amplifying reference gene primers. Using immunoSEQ multiplex PCR, the repertoire was profiled, and TCRdb retains in-frame clones only, with some absent. The V and J calls and the clone size are those of that table, but D and trimming were determined from the DNA. The table includes under 140,000 clones, roughly 85% detected once. Trimming cost V 2 bases and J 5 bases, with 16 bases left between them. Per germline, CDR1 SGHVS and CDR2 FNYEAQ. The CDR3 contains 15 residues. The receptor was isolated from a human donor in a cohort sampled during active COVID-19. The chain recombines TRBV7-6 with TRBJ2-7, with TRBD1 as a possible D gene (5 bases). The sequencing input was peripheral blood. CDR3 in amino acids: CASSLNTWGADEQYF. The CDR3 nucleotides read TGTGCCAGCAGCTTAAACACTTGGGGCGCGGACGAGCAGTACTTC.